The 20 T cell receptor beta chains presented below share a single source sample, sequenced in a study of regulatory T cells in long-lasting Graves disease (dated by TCRdb to the early 2020s). The time point label for this specimen denotes: newly diagnosed GD, antithyroid drugs for less than 3 months. For both TCR sequencing and RNA sequencing, RNA was extracted from PBMCs in TRIzol. The library was prepared using multiplex PCR. The sequencer was an Illumina HiSeq 4000. iRepertoire HTBI primers and Arm-PCR amplification of CDR3 regions were used to construct TCR beta libraries. Through fastp at Q25 and MiXCR, TCRdb rebuilt clones from the public reads, retaining in-frame beta chains. Here each entry gathers all rows of one CDR3 protein and keeps the most common genes and DNA. This sample is represented by more than 350,000 distinct CDR3 sequences; about 15% of them were singletons. The biggest ten clones account for over 15% of the sample.

In addition, the sample was reused for a study of T cells in Graves' hyperthyroidism and ophthalmopathy.

This specimen consisted of peripheral blood mononuclear cells (PBMCs), obtained at new diagnosis, from a patient treated with antithyroid drugs. These receptor sequences come from a woman aged 25 to 45 with Graves disease. Donor details come from another sample of the same person, matched by shared clones.

This clonotype was detected only a few times. The gene calls are TRBV28 and TRBJ1-2, with D possibly TRBD1 on 5 matching bases. Trimming removed 5 bases from V and 7 bases from J, with 14 bases in between. Per germline, CDR1 MDHEN and CDR2 SYDVKM. The CDR3 loop spans 13 amino acids. The chain's CDR3 is CASSRPPQVGYTF. CDR3 nucleotides: TGTGCCAGCAGTAGGCCCCCACAGGTTGGCTACACCTTC.

The V gene is TRBV9, the J gene TRBJ2-1, with D possibly being TRBD1 or TRBD2 (7 bases each). CDR1 is SGDLS, CDR2 YYNGEE, per germline. The CDR3 runs 15 residues. Trimming stripped 4 bases from V and 7 bases from J, with 18 bases between. In nucleotides, the CDR3 is TGTGCCAGCAGCCCCCAGGGGGGGCTTTTGAATGAGCAGTTCTTC. It is translated as CASSPQGGLLNEQFF.

This clonotype was observed a few times. V is TRBV6-1 and J is TRBJ2-6; D might be TRBD2 (6 bases). V dropped 2 bases and J dropped 2 bases, with 7 bases sitting between them. Germline lookup yields CDR1 MNHNS and CDR2 SASEGT. The CDR3 runs to 15 residues. The CDR3 DNA sequence: TGTGCCAGCAGTGAACCGGGGGCTGGGGCCAACGTCCTGACTTTC. Translating it yields CASSEPGAGANVLTF.

V usage is TRBV27 and J usage is TRBJ2-1, with D perhaps matching TRBD2 (6 bases). This CDR3 region has 15 residues. Germline values: CDR1 MNHEY, CDR2 SMNVEV (reference sequence). V dropped 3 bases and J dropped 9 bases, with 18 bases sitting between them. The CDR3 reads CASSFYSGTNSEQFF. In DNA, the CDR3 is TGTGCCAGCAGTTTCTATAGCGGTACCAACAGTGAGCAGTTCTTC.

V gene TRBV27 combines with J gene TRBJ1-2, with no clear D. From germline, CDR1 is MNHEY and CDR2 SMNVEV (reference sequence). CDR3 length equals 15 residues. V was shortened by 3 bases and J by 5 bases, with 16 bases between the two germline ends. The DNA for the CDR3 is TGTGCCAGCAGTTTGTCCGGCGGACTTAATTATGGCTACACCTTC. This codes for CASSLSGGLNYGYTF.

This clonotype appeared many times. This chain joins TRBV2 and TRBJ1-6, with D possibly TRBD1 on 5 matching bases. V lost 6 bases, J lost 0 bases, and 9 bases lay in between. This CDR3 has 15 amino acids. Germline loops: CDR1 SNHLY, CDR2 FYNNEI. In DNA form, the CDR3 reads TGTGCCAGCAGGGGGGGGAGCTCCTATAATTCACCCCTCCACTTT. Amino acid sequence: CASRGGSSYNSPLHF. Variable domain in full (rest from reference TRBV2 and TRBJ1-6): EPEVTQTPSHQVTQMGQEVILRCVPISNHLYFYWYRQILGQKVEFLVSFYNNEISEKSEIFDDQFSVERPDGSNFTLKIRSTKLEDSAMYFCASRGGSSYNSPLHFGNGTRLTVT.

This rearrangement joins TRBV20-1 to TRBJ2-5; D is possibly TRBD2 (6 bases). This CDR3 comprises 13 residues. V was clipped by 5 bases and J by 7 bases, with 17 bases between them. Germline assignment: CDR1 DFQATT and CDR2 SNEGSKA (reference sequence). The CDR3 nucleotides read TGCAGTGCTCGCCAAGCGGGTCTAAGGACCCAGTACTTC. Translation gives CSARQAGLRTQYF.

This clonotype was counted only a few times. The chain carries TRBV27 and TRBJ1-4, with a tentative D call TRBD1 (5 bases). CDR1 is MNHEY, CDR2 SMNVEV, per germline (reference sequence). V was clipped by 0 bases and J by 8 bases, with 13 bases between them. The CDR3 is 15 amino acids. For the CDR3, the DNA is TGTGCCAGCAGTTTATCTGGCTCGGAGGGGGAAAAACTGTTTTTT. Translated, it gives CASSLSGSEGEKLFF.

This clonotype was counted only a few times. The CDR3 here is CASSPTILTSDPYEQYF. CDR3 nucleotides: TGTGCCAGCAGCCCCACCATACTTACTAGCGACCCCTACGAGCAGTACTTC. The genes are TRBV7-6 and TRBJ2-7, with 7 bases that match TRBD2. There are 17 residues in the CDR3. V dropped 5 bases and J dropped 2; count of bases not matched to a gene: 15. Germline CDR1 is SGHVS and CDR2 is FNYEAQ.

As for this clonotype: A read error may be the cause here, since a much bigger clone is one base away. The V gene is TRBV7-9, the J gene TRBJ2-7; TRBD1 might be the D (5 bases). The CDR3 covers 14 residues. Germline CDR1 SEHNR, CDR2 FQNEAQ (reference sequence). V gave up 2 bases and J gave up 9 bases, with 17 bases separating them. CDR3 sequence: CASSLIADNLGQYF. As DNA, the CDR3 is TGTGCCAGCAGCTTAATCGCGGACAATTTGGGGCAGTACTTC.

The chain carries TRBV20-1 and TRBJ2-1; 13 bases agree with TRBD2. V lost 1 base and J lost 7; bases outside the gene matches: 4. Per the germline V gene, CDR1 is DFQATT and CDR2 is SNEGSKA (reference sequence). CDR3 length: 15 residues. The CDR3 loop reads CSARGTSGRENEQFF. Written as DNA, the CDR3 is TGCAGTGCTAGAGGCACTAGCGGGAGGGAAAATGAGCAGTTCTTC.

The sample holds many counts of this clonotype. This chain links TRBV19 with TRBJ2-1; 11 positions agree with TRBD2. V shed 7 bases, J shed 4 bases, and the junction held 9 bases outside the gene matches. The CDR3 spans 16 residues. Per the germline V gene, CDR1 is LNHDA and CDR2 is SQIVND (reference sequence). The CDR3 loop reads CASTPGGTSGYNEQFF. CDR3 DNA: TGTGCCAGTACCCCCGGAGGGACTAGCGGTTACAATGAGCAGTTCTTC.

This clonotype appeared many times. The CDR3 nucleotides read TGTGCCAGCACCGGACTAGCGGCTACAGATACGCAGTATTTT. Amino acids: CASTGLAATDTQYF. The chain is built from TRBV12-3 or TRBV12-4 and TRBJ2-3; TRBD2 aligns across 10 bases. The CDR3 is 14 residues long. V lost 7 bases to trimming and J lost 3 bases; unmatched junction nucleotides: 4.

This clonotype came up many times. The chain employs TRBV10-3 and TRBJ1-2; no clear D. Per the germline V gene, CDR1 is ENHRY and CDR2 is SYGVKD. Trimming shortened V by 0 bases and J by 10 bases, and 12 bases separated the two germline ends. The length of the CDR3 is 13 residues. The CDR3 here is CAISESSPRIYTF. The CDR3 coding sequence is TGTGCCATCAGTGAGTCTAGCCCGCGGATCTACACCTTC.

The rearrangement joins TRBV20-1 to TRBJ2-7; maybe TRBD1 (6 bases). This CDR3 comprises 14 residues. Trimming pared 2 bases from V and 2 bases from J, leaving 13 bases between. Germline assignment: CDR1 DFQATT and CDR2 SNEGSKA (reference sequence). The CDR3 DNA follows: TGCAGTGCTAGAAGAGGGGACAACCCCTACGAGCAGTACTTC. This translates into CSARRGDNPYEQYF.

This clonotype occurred many times. The genes are TRBV30 and TRBJ2-5, with a tentative D call TRBD2 (5 bases). CDR3 length: 13 amino acids. CDR1 GTSNPN and CDR2 SVGIG come from the germline V gene (reference sequence). The V gene lost 7 bases and the J gene lost 5 bases, with 17 bases spanning the gap. DNA for the CDR3: TGTGCCTCCTATTACGGGAACGACGAGACCCAGTACTTC. It specifies CASYYGNDETQYF.

The chain combines TRBV25-1 with TRBJ1-1; D is possibly TRBD1 (5 bases). The CDR3 spans 13 residues. With 8 bases removed from V and 1 base from J, the gap between germline ends came to 11 bases. The germline V gene encodes CDR1 MGHDK and CDR2 SYGVNS. The CDR3: CASLQESNTEAFF. In nucleotides, the CDR3 is TGTGCCAGCCTACAGGAGTCGAACACTGAAGCTTTCTTT.

The rearrangement uses TRBV19 and TRBJ1-3; no firm D call. Germline lookup yields CDR1 LNHDA and CDR2 SQIVND (reference sequence). The V end lost 1 base, the J end lost 0 bases, and 7 bases lay between the germline ends. The CDR3 spans 15 residues. CDR3 nucleotide sequence: TGTGCCAGTAGTATAGGTCGGGGCTCTGGAAACACCATATATTTT. Translating gives CASSIGRGSGNTIYF.

Only a few counts were recorded for this clonotype. Here the CDR3 reads CASSLIPSHNEQFF. The DNA for the CDR3 is TGTGCCAGCAGCTTAATACCCAGTCACAATGAGCAGTTCTTC. The chain couples TRBV7-6 to TRBJ2-1; the D is unclear. The germline gives CDR1 SGHVS, CDR2 FNYEAQ. This CDR3 has 14 residues. Deletions cut 2 bases from V and 5 bases from J, with 10 bases between.

This clonotype was found a few times. The rearrangement uses TRBV27 and TRBJ2-7; D possibly corresponds to TRBD2 (6 bases). The V gene lost 2 bases and the J gene lost 6 bases, with 11 bases spanning the gap. The germline CDR1 and CDR2 sequences are MNHEY and SMNVEV (reference sequence). CDR3 length: 13 amino acids. This CDR3 reads CASSLGGEGEQYF. DNA for the CDR3: TGTGCCAGCAGTTTAGGAGGGGAAGGCGAGCAGTACTTC.